This T cell receptor (beta chain) was sequenced for a study of T cells expressing NK-cell markers. Study-wide background: Among eight sequenced donors, seven carried HCMV seropositivity while one was seronegative.

General observations from the study: In a group of about six donors, dominant NKG2C+ clonotypes represented about 1.0-7.0% of CD8+ T cells.

A word on this clonotype: Its antigen is as yet unknown.

TCRdb re-called the 5' RACE reads, yielding one record per CDR3 amino acid sequence without DNA. Its listing shows roughly 350,000 distinct CDR3 sequences. The CDR3 covers 16 residues. The source is a man aged 18-69 years in good health. The chain combines TRBV12-3 or TRBV12-4 with TRBJ2-3; without DNA, the TCRdb call of TRBD2 cannot be checked. Sequences were obtained from blood T cells: a sorted CD56 or NKG2C T cell subset, CD4+ or CD8+ T cells, or bulk PBMC T cells (not recorded which). CDR3 protein: CASSPPDTSELDTQYF.